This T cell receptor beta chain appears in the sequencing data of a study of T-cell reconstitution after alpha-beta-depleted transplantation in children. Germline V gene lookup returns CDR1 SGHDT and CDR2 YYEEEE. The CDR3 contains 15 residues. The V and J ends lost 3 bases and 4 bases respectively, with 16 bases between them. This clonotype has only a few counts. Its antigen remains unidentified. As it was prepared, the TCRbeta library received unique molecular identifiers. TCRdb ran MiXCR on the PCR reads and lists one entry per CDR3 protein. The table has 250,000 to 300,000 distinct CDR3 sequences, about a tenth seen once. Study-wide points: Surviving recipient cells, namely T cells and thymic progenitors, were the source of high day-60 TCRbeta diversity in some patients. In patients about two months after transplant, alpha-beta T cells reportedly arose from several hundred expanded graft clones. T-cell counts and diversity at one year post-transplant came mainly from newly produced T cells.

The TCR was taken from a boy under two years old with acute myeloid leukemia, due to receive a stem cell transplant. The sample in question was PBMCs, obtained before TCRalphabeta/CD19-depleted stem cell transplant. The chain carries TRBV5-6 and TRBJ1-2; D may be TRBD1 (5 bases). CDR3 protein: CASSSSGGGIYGYTF. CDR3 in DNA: TGTGCCAGCAGCTCCTCCGGGGGGGGGATCTATGGCTACACCTTC.